This TCR beta chain was obtained from a study of blood T cells in healthy people across ages. A second PCR, run for about 7 to 11 cycles, used a sample-barcoded 5' primer plus a J-beta primer mix. TCRdb reanalysed the 5' RACE reads using MiXCR and keeps one entry per CDR3 protein. The table records more than 600,000 distinct CDR3 sequences, roughly 25% of them present only once. The germline V gene has CDR1 LGHDT and CDR2 YNNKEL (reference sequence). V was pared by 4 bases and J by 9 bases, with 10 bases between. CDR3 length: 12 residues. Separately, the same data were catalogued under a study of T cells of mothers and their children. Per that study: Maternal samples each gave over 9.5 million TCR beta CDR3 reads, and child samples several million each.

The rearrangement links TRBV3-1 to TRBJ2-4, with no clear D. The receptor's source is a boy aged 5-17 years in good health. Sequences were obtained from blood. The CDR3 nucleotides are TGTGCCAGCAGCCGCCGCGGCGGCATTCAGTACTTC. This sequence encodes CASSRRGGIQYF.